Sequencing of this T cell receptor beta chain was carried out in a study of shared clonotypes between healthy human individuals. This was a deep-level run. Clones were sequenced by immunoSEQ multiplex PCR, and TCRdb holds only the in-frame ones, with some missing. The profile covers millions of clones, with 85% to 95% appearing a single time and 0.1% to 0.15% taken by the ten largest. The receptor comes from a young man in good health. Material for sequencing was naive CD4+ T cells sorted from blood. Subset meaning: CD45RA+ positively selected.

CDR3 bases: TGTGCCAGCAGACACGTAGCGGGGTACGAGCAGTTCTTC. Protein sequence: CASRHVAGYEQFF. The V gene is TRBV19, the J gene TRBJ2-1; 8 nucleotides agree with TRBD2. CDR1 and CDR2 from the germline V gene are LNHDA and SQIVND (reference sequence). The CDR3 sequence is 13 residues long. V shed 9 bases, J shed 10 bases, and the junction held 11 bases outside the gene matches.